A selection of T cell receptor beta chains follows, all from one sample in a study of blood T cell repertoires in COVID-19. Some clones are missing from TCRdb's copy, which holds only in-frame ones; the method was immunoSEQ multiplex PCR. There are about 100,000 clones in the sample; about four fifths occur only once, and less than 6% lies in the top ten. Sequenced input: peripheral blood. These receptors were collected from a man at least 80 years old with COVID-19, enrolled during active disease. Both conserved end residues are part of each CDR3. The order of the fields is V gene, J gene, clone size, CDR3 length, D gene, CDR3 protein, CDR3 DNA. A D gene is named only where the DNA matches it firmly. Rows give clone size only sometimes, using once, few, many, or a class for an expanded clone.

v_call: TRBV7-3; j_call: TRBJ2-1; clone_size: -; cdr3_length: 16; d_call: TRBD2; cdr3_aa: CASSFTGTSGSYEQFF; cdr3_nt: TGTGCCAGCAGCTTCACCGGGACTAGCGGGAGCTATGAGCAGTTCTTC
v_call: TRBV19; j_call: TRBJ1-5; clone_size: -; cdr3_length: 14; d_call: TRBD1; cdr3_aa: CASRTGGSNQPQHF; cdr3_nt: TGTGCCAGTCGGACAGGGGGTAGCAATCAGCCCCAGCATTTT
v_call: TRBV4-1; j_call: TRBJ1-2; clone_size: -; cdr3_length: 18; d_call: TRBD1; cdr3_aa: CASSHSTGRDRGNYGYTF; cdr3_nt: TGCGCCAGCAGCCATTCCACAGGACGGGACAGGGGGAACTATGGCTACACCTTC
v_call: TRBV21-1; j_call: TRBJ2-3; clone_size: -; cdr3_length: 17; d_call: -; cdr3_aa: CASSKGASGVSTDTQYF; cdr3_nt: TGTGCCAGCAGCAAAGGCGCTAGCGGGGTGAGCACAGATACGCAGTATTTT
v_call: TRBV24-1; j_call: TRBJ2-1; clone_size: -; cdr3_length: 12; d_call: -; cdr3_aa: CAASPGNNEQFF; cdr3_nt: TGTGCCGCAAGCCCGGGGAACAATGAGCAGTTCTTC
v_call: TRBV7-4; j_call: TRBJ1-5; clone_size: -; cdr3_length: 15; d_call: -; cdr3_aa: CASSSYRVPNQPQHF; cdr3_nt: TGTGCCAGCAGCTCATACAGGGTCCCCAATCAGCCCCAGCATTTT
v_call: TRBV7-3; j_call: TRBJ2-1; clone_size: -; cdr3_length: 14; d_call: TRBD2; cdr3_aa: CASSYGLAGNEQFF; cdr3_nt: TGTGCCAGCAGCTATGGACTAGCGGGGAATGAGCAGTTCTTC
v_call: TRBV7-3; j_call: TRBJ2-3; clone_size: few; cdr3_length: 15; d_call: TRBD2; cdr3_aa: CASGGLAGGTDTQYF; cdr3_nt: TGTGCCAGCGGCGGACTAGCGGGAGGCACAGATACGCAGTATTTT
v_call: TRBV7-9; j_call: TRBJ2-6; clone_size: few; cdr3_length: 19; d_call: -; cdr3_aa: CASSPPSAGQRSGANVLTF; cdr3_nt: TGTGCCAGCAGCCCCCCCTCTGCGGGTCAGCGCTCTGGGGCCAACGTCCTGACTTTC
v_call: TRBV12-2; j_call: TRBJ1-2; clone_size: -; cdr3_length: 17; d_call: -; cdr3_aa: CASRLNFEGQGNYGYTF; cdr3_nt: TGTGCAAGTCGCTTAAATTTTGAGGGACAGGGAAACTATGGCTACACCTTC
v_call: TRBV7-3; j_call: TRBJ2-5; clone_size: -; cdr3_length: 16; d_call: -; cdr3_aa: CASSLNGGVYQETQYF; cdr3_nt: TGTGCCAGCAGCTTAAACGGAGGCGTGTACCAAGAGACCCAGTACTTC
v_call: TRBV5-6; j_call: TRBJ1-2; clone_size: -; cdr3_length: 17; d_call: -; cdr3_aa: CASSGDPYKGGELGYTF; cdr3_nt: TGTGCCAGCAGCGGGGACCCTTACAAGGGAGGGGAATTGGGCTACACCTTC
v_call: TRBV11-2; j_call: TRBJ2-1; clone_size: many; cdr3_length: 15; d_call: TRBD2; cdr3_aa: CASSLVSGRYNEQFF; cdr3_nt: TGTGCCAGCAGCTTAGTTAGCGGGCGGTACAATGAGCAGTTCTTC
v_call: TRBV4-2; j_call: TRBJ1-1; clone_size: -; cdr3_length: 15; d_call: -; cdr3_aa: CASSVYRVQNTEAFF; cdr3_nt: TGTGCCAGCAGCGTGTACAGGGTTCAGAACACTGAAGCTTTCTTT
v_call: TRBV3-1/TRBV3-2; j_call: TRBJ2-3; clone_size: once; cdr3_length: 16; d_call: -; cdr3_aa: CASSQDPAGITDTQYF; cdr3_nt: TGTGCCAGCAGCCAAGATCCAGCAGGGATCACAGATACGCAGTATTTT
v_call: TRBV27; j_call: TRBJ2-1; clone_size: once; cdr3_length: 15; d_call: TRBD2; cdr3_aa: CASSSFSGTYNEQFF; cdr3_nt: TGTGCCAGCAGTTCATTCAGCGGGACCTACAATGAGCAGTTCTTC
v_call: TRBV25-1; j_call: TRBJ1-1; clone_size: -; cdr3_length: 13; d_call: -; cdr3_aa: CASSESGISPAFF; cdr3_nt: TGTGCCAGCAGTGAATCGGGGATATCCCCAGCTTTCTTT
v_call: TRBV6-4; j_call: TRBJ2-3; clone_size: -; cdr3_length: 15; d_call: -; cdr3_aa: CATLRQAGGTDTQYF; cdr3_nt: TGTGCCACCCTAAGACAGGCCGGGGGCACAGATACGCAGTATTTT
v_call: TRBV7-2; j_call: TRBJ1-4; clone_size: -; cdr3_length: 14; d_call: -; cdr3_aa: CASSSSGQGEKLFF; cdr3_nt: TGTGCCAGCAGCTCCTCTGGACAAGGAGAAAAACTGTTTTTT
v_call: TRBV5-8; j_call: TRBJ2-7; clone_size: few; cdr3_length: 13; d_call: -; cdr3_aa: CASSITGSYEQYF; cdr3_nt: TGTGCCAGCAGCATAACAGGGAGCTACGAGCAGTACTTC
v_call: TRBV25-1; j_call: TRBJ2-7; clone_size: -; cdr3_length: 16; d_call: TRBD2; cdr3_aa: CASSEWGLAGIDEQYF; cdr3_nt: TGTGCCAGCAGTGAATGGGGCCTAGCGGGAATTGACGAGCAGTACTTC
v_call: TRBV2; j_call: TRBJ2-1; clone_size: -; cdr3_length: 13; d_call: -; cdr3_aa: CASTPGFWNEQFF; cdr3_nt: TGTGCCAGCACCCCAGGGTTTTGGAATGAGCAGTTCTTC
v_call: TRBV18; j_call: TRBJ2-7; clone_size: -; cdr3_length: 15; d_call: TRBD2; cdr3_aa: CASSPPGLAGVEQYF; cdr3_nt: TGTGCCAGCTCACCTCCGGGACTAGCGGGAGTTGAGCAGTACTTC
v_call: TRBV5-8; j_call: TRBJ2-2; clone_size: many; cdr3_length: 15; d_call: -; cdr3_aa: CASSLTSQNTGELFF; cdr3_nt: TGTGCCAGCAGCTTGACTAGTCAGAACACCGGGGAGCTGTTTTTT
v_call: TRBV6-4; j_call: TRBJ2-1; clone_size: -; cdr3_length: 17; d_call: TRBD2; cdr3_aa: CASSQGPGTRGIDEQFF; cdr3_nt: TGTGCCAGCAGCCAAGGTCCGGGGACTAGGGGTATAGATGAGCAGTTCTTC
v_call: TRBV10-3; j_call: TRBJ2-5; clone_size: -; cdr3_length: 14; d_call: -; cdr3_aa: CAISELAGSETQYF; cdr3_nt: TGTGCCATCAGTGAGTTGGCGGGGAGTGAGACCCAGTACTTC
v_call: TRBV11-1; j_call: TRBJ1-3; clone_size: -; cdr3_length: 15; d_call: TRBD1; cdr3_aa: CASSRTGVSGNTIYF; cdr3_nt: TGTGCCAGCAGCCGGACAGGTGTCTCTGGAAACACCATATATTTT
v_call: TRBV5-6; j_call: TRBJ1-1; clone_size: -; cdr3_length: 14; d_call: TRBD1; cdr3_aa: CASSSQGGNTEAFF; cdr3_nt: TGTGCCAGCAGCTCACAGGGGGGGAACACTGAAGCTTTCTTT
v_call: TRBV19; j_call: TRBJ2-7; clone_size: -; cdr3_length: 14; d_call: TRBD2; cdr3_aa: CASSMSTSADEQYF; cdr3_nt: TGTGCCAGTAGTATGTCGACTAGCGCGGACGAGCAGTACTTC
v_call: TRBV3-1/TRBV3-2; j_call: TRBJ2-5; clone_size: -; cdr3_length: 16; d_call: TRBD1; cdr3_aa: CASSQATGGVGETQYF; cdr3_nt: TGTGCCAGCAGCCAAGCCACAGGGGGAGTGGGAGAGACCCAGTACTTC
v_call: TRBV3-1/TRBV3-2; j_call: TRBJ2-1; clone_size: -; cdr3_length: 15; d_call: TRBD2; cdr3_aa: CASSPGTSGSREQFF; cdr3_nt: TGTGCCAGCAGTCCTGGGACTAGCGGGAGCCGTGAGCAGTTCTTC